Presented here are 6 T cell receptor beta chains from one specimen sequenced in a study of cytomegalovirus exposure and HLA in healthy donors. The protocol was immunoSEQ multiplex PCR, while the TCRdb copy is restricted to in-frame clones and leaves out a portion. The profile shows tens of thousands of clones, around 88% of them singletons. The sample comprised PBMCs. The receptors derive from a woman between 18 and 29 years old in good health and CMV-seronegative.

This chain links TRBV30 with TRBJ2-3; a possible D gene is TRBD1 (6 bases). The CDR3 extends over 15 amino acids. The V gene lost 0 bases and the J gene lost 2 bases, with 12 bases spanning the gap. Germline CDR1 is GTSNPN and CDR2 is SVGIG (reference sequence). The CDR3, as DNA: TGTGCCTGGAGTGTGGGCAGGGGTTACACAGATACGCAGTATTTT. This sequence encodes CAWSVGRGYTDTQYF.

J is TRBJ1-6 and V is TRBV7-9, with D unclear. Germline lookup yields CDR1 SEHNR and CDR2 FQNEAQ (reference sequence). This CDR3 contains 15 residues. V was trimmed by 1 base and J by 9 bases, leaving 13 bases between them. Written as DNA, the CDR3 is TGTGCCAGCAGCTTAGGCCCCCCGAGGAGTTCACCCCTCCACTTT. Translating it yields CASSLGPPRSSPLHF.

The chain combines TRBV6-1 with TRBJ2-2; 8 nucleotides agree with TRBD1. The CDR3 extends over 14 amino acids. CDR1 and CDR2 (germline): MNHNS, SASEGT. V dropped 7 bases and J dropped 7; count of bases not matched to a gene: 8. CDR3 protein: CASKLETGVGELFF. The CDR3 DNA reads TGTGCCAGCAAATTGGAGACAGGGGTCGGGGAGCTGTTTTTT.

The V gene is TRBV19, the J gene TRBJ2-3, with 13 bases lining up with TRBD2. The CDR3 totals 18 residues. CDR1 is LNHDA, CDR2 SQIVND, per germline (reference sequence). Unmatched junction bases numbered 13, after V lost 6 bases and J lost 4 bases. The CDR3 spells CASSPPLGLAGVADTQYF. CDR3 bases: TGTGCCAGTAGCCCACCCCTTGGACTAGCGGGAGTAGCAGATACGCAGTATTTT.

CDR3 amino acids: CARGQLNTEAFF. The CDR3 DNA reads as TGTGCCCGTGGACAACTGAACACTGAAGCTTTCTTT. The chain is built from TRBV30 and TRBJ1-1; TRBD1 might be the D (5 bases). Germline V gene sequence: CDR1 GTSNPN, CDR2 SVGIG (reference sequence). V lost 8 bases and J 0 bases, leaving 10 bases between the germline ends. The CDR3 is 12 amino acids.

The chain uses TRBV6-5 and TRBJ1-1, with D perhaps matching TRBD1 (5 bases). This CDR3 contains 13 residues. The V end was cut by 10 bases, the J end by 4 bases, with 16 bases between. Germline values: CDR1 MNHEY, CDR2 SVGAGI. This CDR3 is CATYGGITTEAFF. In DNA, the CDR3 is TGTGCCACCTACGGGGGGATTACCACTGAAGCTTTCTTT.